This section outlines one TCR beta chain sequence together with its context. Its recognized antigen is unknown. The sample holds no much larger clone one base away, and base qualities are not on file. Receptor libraries were prepared by 5' RACE. Sequenced using an Illumina HiSeq 2500. A second 7 to 11 cycle PCR used a sample-barcoded 5' primer and a J-beta primer mix. A template-switch 5' adaptor carrying 12 random nucleotides introduced a unique molecular identifier onto each TCR beta cDNA molecule. Each sample yielded at least 3 million CDR3-containing paired-end reads. First-strand cDNA synthesis was performed from all RNA using the Mint cDNA synthesis kit, with priming by a TRBC-specific oligonucleotide. Following uracil-DNA glycosylase treatment, all cDNA underwent a first 18-cycle PCR with the universal primers M1SS and BC2_uni_R. The source study handled its data this way. Normalization of each sample was performed by random selection of 1 million high-quality reads, each carrying a distinct molecular identifier. Instead of being binned into consensus sequences, reads with shared molecular identifiers were discarded. MiTCR, set to a Q25 quality threshold and the strictest error-elimination algorithm, was used for CDR3 identification, clonotype clustering and error correction. A nonparametric unseen species model using Euler transformation provided a lower-bound estimate of total TCR beta diversity. TCRdb reran the public reads through fastp at Q25 and MiXCR, keeping productive beta chains. Rows matching on CDR3 protein sequence are summarized as one entry with the most common DNA and genes. TCRdb, not the original authors, processed these V and J calls. This sample comprises about 700,000 distinct CDR3 sequences, roughly 30% of them detected only once. 15% of the sample rests with the top ten.

Measured from the cysteine to the phenylalanine, the CDR3 is 12 residues long. This entry keeps only the CDR3 DNA: 36 bases, framed from base 1. V lost 5 bases and J lost 0 bases; the stretch between them is 6 bases long. From the germline V gene (reference sequence), CDR1 is GTSNPN and CDR2 is SVGIG. These data belong to a study of blood T cells in healthy people across ages (dated by TCRdb to 2013 to 2016). Concerning the study at large: In model experiments, template switching captured roughly one uniquely barcoded TCR beta cDNA molecule for every two T cells. Donors of different ages were randomly distributed across sequencing lanes to avoid experimental bias. The donors were split into four age groups: young (average around 15 years), middle-aged (about 40), aged (more than 60) and long-lived (roughly 77). Age-related changes in TCR beta repertoire diversity were measured in the study by deep sequencing normalized with unique cDNA molecular identifiers. Two additional independent replicas of 1 million unique cDNA reads from the same blood draw were analyzed for two donors (one aged 18 to 30 and one aged 80 or older). The study at large found these results: The long-lived group showed more naive CD4+ T cells, fewer expanded clones and increased TCR diversity than the aged group, suggesting age selection. Because donor CMV infection status was unknown, age-related changes in expanded clonotypes were potentially confounded. Estimates of total diversity from one million sequenced T cells were regarded as lower bounds and underestimates. There was a strong correlation between observed TCR beta diversity and the percentage of naive T cells measured by flow cytometry. Conclusive comparison of naive and antigen-experienced compartments was prevented by the profiling of bulk unsorted PBMCs. As age increased, observed TCR beta diversity per million T cells dropped in a roughly linear way, and a significant reduction was already evident by age about 36.

Donors were 39 systemically healthy Caucasian individuals from Russia aged roughly 6 to 100 years. Each donor gave 8.5 to 10 milliliters of peripheral blood, collected into EDTA-treated Vacutainer tubes. Ficoll-Paque density-gradient centrifugation was used to isolate PBMCs, with at least 6.5 million per sample. Trizol reagent was used to extract total RNA from PBMCs, with at least 5 micrograms per sample. For every donor, an aliquot of PBMCs went through flow cytometry to measure the percentages of naive CD45RAhigh/CD27high T cells. The sequencing sample was made of blood. The chain was built from TRBV30 and TRBJ2-3, with no confidently assigned D gene. The clonotype was recovered from a woman older than 75 in good health. Donor details come from another sample of the same person, matched by shared clones. For the CDR3, the sequence is CAWAHSTDTQYF. The DNA is TGTGCCTGGGCCCATAGCACAGATACGCAGTATTTT.